This T cell receptor beta chain came from a study of cytomegalovirus exposure and HLA in healthy donors. Germline V gene lookup returns CDR1 MGHDK and CDR2 SYGVNS. V shed 7 bases and J shed 4 bases, with 14 bases lying between them. There are 13 residues in the CDR3. PCR amplification relied on 60 Vbeta primers (plus 13 Jbeta primers). Measured with immunoSEQ multiplex PCR; TCRdb has only the in-frame clones, and not every one. The sample has over 150,000 clones; 80% to 90% are singletons. The sequencing sample was made of PBMCs. V and J are TRBV25-1 and TRBJ2-7, with a weak D call TRBD1 (5 bases). The receptor's source is a woman between 50 and 59 years old in good health and CMV-seronegative. The CDR3 DNA reads as TGTGCCAGCACCCCAAGGGGCAGATACGAGCAGTACTTC. Its translation: CASTPRGRYEQYF.